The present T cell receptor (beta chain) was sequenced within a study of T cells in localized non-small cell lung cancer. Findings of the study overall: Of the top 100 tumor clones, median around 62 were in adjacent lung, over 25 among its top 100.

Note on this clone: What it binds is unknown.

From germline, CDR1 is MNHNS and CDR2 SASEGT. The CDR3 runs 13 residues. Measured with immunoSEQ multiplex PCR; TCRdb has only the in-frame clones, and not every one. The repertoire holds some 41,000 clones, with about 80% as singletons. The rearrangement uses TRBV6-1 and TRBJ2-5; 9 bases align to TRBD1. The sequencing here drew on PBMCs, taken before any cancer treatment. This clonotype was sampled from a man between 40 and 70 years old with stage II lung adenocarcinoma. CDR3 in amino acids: CLCRTGDKETQYF. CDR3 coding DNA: TGTCTCTGTAGGACAGGGGATAAAGAGACCCAGTACTTC.